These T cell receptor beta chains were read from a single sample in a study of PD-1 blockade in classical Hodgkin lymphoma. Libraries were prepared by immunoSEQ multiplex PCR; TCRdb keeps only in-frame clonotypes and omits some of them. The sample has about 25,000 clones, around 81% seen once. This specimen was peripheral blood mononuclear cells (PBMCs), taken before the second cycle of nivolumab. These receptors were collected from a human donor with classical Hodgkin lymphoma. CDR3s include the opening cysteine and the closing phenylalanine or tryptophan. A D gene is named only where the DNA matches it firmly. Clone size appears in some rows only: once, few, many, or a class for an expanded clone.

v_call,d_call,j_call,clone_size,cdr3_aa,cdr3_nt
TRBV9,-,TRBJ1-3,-,CASSVGDFSGNTIYF,TGTGCCAGCAGCGTAGGCGACTTCTCTGGAAACACCATATATTTT
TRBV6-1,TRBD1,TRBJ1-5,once,CASSPPGGQYQPQHF,TGTGCCAGCAGCCCCCCGGGGGGACAGTATCAGCCCCAGCATTTT
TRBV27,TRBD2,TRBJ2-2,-,CASSLVTSGASGELFF,TGTGCCAGCAGTTTGGTGACTAGCGGGGCCTCCGGGGAGCTGTTTTTT
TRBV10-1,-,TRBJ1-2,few,CASSESPSRGYTF,TGCGCCAGCAGTGAGTCCCCATCGAGGGGCTACACCTTC
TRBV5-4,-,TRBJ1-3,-,CASRPGPRGGISGNTIYF,TGTGCCAGCAGGCCGGGACCTCGCGGGGGCATCTCTGGAAACACCATATATTTT
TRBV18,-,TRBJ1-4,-,CASSPPDSEKLFF,TGTGCCAGCTCACCACCGGACAGCGAAAAACTGTTTTTT
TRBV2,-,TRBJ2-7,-,CASTPGTVLYEQYF,TGTGCCAGCACTCCCGGGACCGTCCTCTACGAGCAGTACTTC
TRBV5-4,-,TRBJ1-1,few,CASSADPMAGDTEAFF,TGTGCCAGCAGCGCGGACCCAATGGCAGGGGACACTGAAGCTTTCTTT
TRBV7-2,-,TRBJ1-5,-,CASSMTGGNQPQHF,TGTGCCAGCAGCATGACTGGGGGCAATCAGCCCCAGCATTTT
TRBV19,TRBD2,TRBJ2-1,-,CASSMGLAGGSSYNEQFF,TGTGCCAGTAGTATGGGACTAGCGGGAGGTAGCTCCTACAATGAGCAGTTCTTC
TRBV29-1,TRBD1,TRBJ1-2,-,CSVEEGQGYYGYTF,TGCAGCGTTGAAGAGGGACAGGGGTATTATGGCTACACCTTC
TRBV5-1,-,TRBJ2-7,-,CASSLPEGVDEQYF,TGCGCCAGCAGCTTACCGGAGGGGGTAGACGAGCAGTACTTC
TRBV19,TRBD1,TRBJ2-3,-,CASKLTGGNTDTQYF,TGTGCCAGCAAGCTAACAGGGGGCAATACAGATACGCAGTATTTT
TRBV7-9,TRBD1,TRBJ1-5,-,CASSPGQGVNQPQHF,TGTGCCAGCAGCCCGGGACAGGGGGTCAATCAGCCCCAGCATTTT
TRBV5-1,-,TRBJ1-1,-,CASSSTNTEAFF,TGCGCCAGCAGCTCCACAAACACTGAAGCTTTCTTT